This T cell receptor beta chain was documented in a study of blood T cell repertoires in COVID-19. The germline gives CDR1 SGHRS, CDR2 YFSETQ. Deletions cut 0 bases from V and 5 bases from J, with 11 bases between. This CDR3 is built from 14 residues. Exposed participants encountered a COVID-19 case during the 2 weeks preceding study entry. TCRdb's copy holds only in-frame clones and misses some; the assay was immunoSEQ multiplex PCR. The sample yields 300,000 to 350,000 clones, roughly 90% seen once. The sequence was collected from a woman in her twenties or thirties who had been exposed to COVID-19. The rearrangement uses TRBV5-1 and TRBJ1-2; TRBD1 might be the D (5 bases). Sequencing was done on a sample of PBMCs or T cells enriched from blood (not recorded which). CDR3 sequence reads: CASSLGQSEYGYTF. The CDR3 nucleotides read TGCGCCAGCAGCTTGGGACAGTCGGAATATGGCTACACCTTC.